This T cell receptor (beta chain) derives from a study of identical twins. CDR1 and CDR2 from the germline V gene are SGHVS and FNYEAQ. This CDR3 contains 18 residues. J lost 7 bases, V lost 2 bases, and 16 bases had no gene match. Study conclusions and caveats: Within beta out-of-frame sequences, the excess sharing observed between twins was weaker. Twin-shared out-of-frame alpha sequences showed excess low generation probability. In cord blood, abundant beta clonotypes had fewer insertions; memory showed no trend. Donors were not followed over many years; analysis was cross-sectional.

TCRdb ran MiXCR on the 5' RACE reads and lists one entry per CDR3 protein. The sample has 1.5 million or so distinct CDR3 sequences; 32% are singletons. Remarks on this clonotype: What it recognizes is unknown.

The V and J genes are TRBV7-6 and TRBJ2-1, with 8 bases fitting TRBD2. This receptor was taken from a newborn girl in good health. The sequenced material came from cord blood. CDR3 in amino acids: CASSLRGSGLDLPNEQFF. In nucleotides, the CDR3 is TGTGCCAGCAGCTTAAGGGGCTCGGGACTAGACCTTCCAAATGAGCAGTTCTTC.